Presented here are 26 T cell receptor beta chains from one specimen sequenced in a study of T-cell memory formation after mild COVID-19. In TCRdb, the 5' RACE reads were re-called with MiXCR into one record per CDR3 protein. The data hold approximately 400,000 distinct CDR3 sequences, with 18% observed a single time. Sample: PBMCs or a T cell subset sorted from them (not recorded which). The receptor source for this set is a man in his late teens or twenties who had mild COVID-19 (a few samples of this study predate the infection). Cell type and time point are not known.

The rearrangement uses TRBV4-2 and TRBJ2-4; tentatively, D is TRBD1 (5 bases). In germline, CDR1 is LGHNA, CDR2 YNFKEQ. The germline V and J ends were trimmed by 1 base and 2 bases, with 18 bases remaining between them. There are 18 residues in the CDR3. The chain's CDR3 is CASSQVGQLIGTKNIQYF. CDR3 DNA sequence: TGTGCCAGCAGCCAAGTCGGACAATTAATTGGGACCAAAAACATTCAGTACTTC.

This clonotype showed up just a few times. The V and J genes are TRBV7-6 and TRBJ1-5; the D is unclear. Germline V gene data show CDR1 as SGHVS and CDR2 as FNYEAQ. CDR3 length: 15 amino acids. Trimming shortened V by 2 bases and J by 3 bases, and 11 bases separated the two germline ends. Here the CDR3 DNA reads TGTGCCAGCAGCTTATTTCGGGGAAACAATCAGCCCCAGCATTTT. Amino acid sequence: CASSLFRGNNQPQHF.

This clonotype was counted between two and nine times. The rearrangement uses TRBV18 and TRBJ1-1; tentatively, D is TRBD1 (5 bases). This CDR3 comprises 17 residues. Deletions cut 0 bases from V and 11 bases from J, with 25 bases between. In germline, CDR1 is KGHSH, CDR2 LQKENI. In nucleotides, the CDR3 is TGTGCCAGCTCACCACCAAATCAGGGTGGAGGGACGGTTTCGGCTTTCTTT. This gives the protein CASSPPNQGGGTVSAFF.

This clonotype was counted between two and nine times. CDR3 sequence reads: CASSSQANLNSPLHF. CDR3 nucleotide sequence: TGCGCCAGCAGCTCTCAGGCTAACCTTAATTCACCCCTCCACTTT. The V call is TRBV5-1, the J call TRBJ1-6; D is ambiguous. This CDR3 is built from 15 residues. CDR1 and CDR2 from the germline V gene are SGHRS and YFSETQ. With 3 bases removed from V and 6 bases from J, the gap between germline ends came to 13 bases.

This clonotype was counted a few times. The CDR3 region is CASSYVGETQYF. The CDR3, as DNA: TGTGCCAGCAGTTACGTTGGGGAGACCCAGTACTTC. This sequence joins TRBV6-2 or TRBV6-3 and TRBJ2-5; D not certain. V dropped 2 bases and J dropped 5 bases, with 6 bases sitting between them. CDR3 length: 12 residues. Germline loops: CDR1 MNHEY, CDR2 SVGEGT.

The sample holds a few counts of this clonotype. The V and J genes are TRBV6-5 and TRBJ1-5; maybe TRBD1 (5 bases). Germline CDR1 reads MNHEY; CDR2 reads SVGAGI. Trimming took off 6 bases at V and 4 bases at J, with 16 bases between the two ends. The CDR3 has 15 amino acids. CDR3 protein: CASRSTGTSNQPQHF. In nucleotides, the CDR3 is TGTGCCAGCAGGTCCACCGGGACCTCTAATCAGCCCCAGCATTTT.

The rearrangement joins TRBV7-2 to TRBJ2-5, with D uncertain. CDR1 SGHTA and CDR2 FQGNSA come from the germline V gene. The CDR3 runs to 12 residues. V lost 3 bases to trimming and J lost 3 bases, with 5 bases between them. The CDR3 loop reads CASSFAKETQYF. CDR3 coding DNA: TGTGCCAGCAGCTTCGCCAAAGAGACCCAGTACTTC. Full variable domain (outside the CDR3, taken from reference TRBV7-2 and TRBJ2-5): GAGVSQSPSNKVTEKGKDVELRCDPISGHTALYWYRQSLGQGLEFLIYFQGNSAPDKSGLPSDRFSAERTGGSVSTLTIQRTQQEDSAVYLCASSFAKETQYFGPGTRLLVL.

Notes on this clonotype: One base away lies a much larger clone, so this may be a sequencing read error. The rearrangement uses TRBV7-2 and TRBJ2-3; D call uncertain. The CDR3 is made up of 13 amino acids. The V end lost 5 bases, the J end lost 1 base, and 7 bases lay between the germline ends. CDR1 is SGHTA, CDR2 FQGNSA, per germline. In DNA form, the CDR3 reads TGTGCCAGCAGCACTACGGGCACAGATACGCAGTATTTT. Translating gives CASSTTGTDTQYF.

V gene TRBV7-2 combines with J gene TRBJ1-3, with 9 bases aligning to TRBD1. After removal of 6 bases from V and 9 bases from J, the junction contained 12 bases not matched to a gene. The CDR3 contains 15 residues. Germline V gives CDR1 SGHTA, CDR2 FQGNSA. CDR3 protein: CASSKYRDREVTIYF. The CDR3, as DNA: TGTGCCAGCAGTAAATACCGGGACAGGGAGGTCACCATATATTTT.

This clonotype was found a few times. CDR3 sequence reads: CSASWGGARADTQYF. CDR3 sequence (DNA): TGCAGTGCTAGTTGGGGAGGGGCGAGGGCAGATACGCAGTATTTT. The chain recombines TRBV20-1 with TRBJ2-3; 7 nucleotides line up with TRBD2. Germline V gene data show CDR1 as DFQATT and CDR2 as SNEGSKA (reference sequence). V lost 3 bases to trimming and J lost 4 bases; unmatched junction nucleotides: 10. There are 15 residues in the CDR3.

V gene TRBV5-5 combines with J gene TRBJ2-7, with 12 bases aligning to TRBD2. There are 16 residues in the CDR3. Looked up from germline, CDR1 is SGHKS and CDR2 is YYEKEE (reference sequence). V was pared by 5 bases and J by 4 bases, with 10 bases of the junction left unmatched. The CDR3: CASRKGRLAGAYEQYF. The CDR3, as DNA: TGTGCCAGCAGGAAAGGGCGACTAGCGGGGGCATACGAGCAGTACTTC.

This clonotype was found a few times. The V and J genes are TRBV27 and TRBJ2-1, with 7 positions matching TRBD1. The CDR3 runs 13 residues. Germline loops: CDR1 MNHEY, CDR2 SMNVEV (reference sequence). After removal of 3 bases from V and 7 bases from J, the junction contained 3 bases not matched to a gene. The CDR3 sequence: CASSLTGKNEQFF. The CDR3 DNA follows: TGTGCCAGCAGTTTGACAGGGAAGAATGAGCAGTTCTTC.

The genes are TRBV6-6 and TRBJ2-5; TRBD2 agrees at 11 bases. The CDR3 is 16 amino acids. Germline loops: CDR1 MNHNY, CDR2 SVGAGI (reference sequence). V trimming: 5 bases; J trimming: 1 base; junction bases outside the gene matches: 6. CDR3 nucleotides: TGTGCCAGCAGTCGAAAACTAGCGGGGGCCCAAGAGACCCAGTACTTC. Its protein product is CASSRKLAGAQETQYF.

In this sample, this clonotype turned up many times. This rearrangement joins TRBV29-1 to TRBJ1-1; maybe TRBD1 (5 bases). The CDR3 consists of 13 residues. CDR1 is SQVTM and CDR2 is ANQGSEA in the germline V gene. V was cut by 4 bases and J by 0 bases, with 9 bases left in between. The CDR3 sequence: CSVGTLLNTEAFF. Written as DNA, the CDR3 is TGCAGCGTTGGGACACTCTTGAACACTGAAGCTTTCTTT.

This clonotype was counted ten times or more. The chain carries TRBV20-1 and TRBJ2-2; TRBD1 matches 7 bases. The CDR3 contains 13 residues. V lost 5 bases and J lost 3; bases outside the gene matches: 3. The germline gives CDR1 DFQATT, CDR2 SNEGSKA (reference sequence). As DNA, the CDR3 is TGCAGTGCTGACAGGGTAGACACCGGGGAGCTGTTTTTT. Translated: CSADRVDTGELFF.

This chain links TRBV4-3 with TRBJ2-7; 9 positions agree with TRBD1. Trimming cost V 5 bases and J 3 bases; bases outside gene matches: 8. The germline V gene has CDR1 LGHNA and CDR2 YSLEER. This CDR3 region has 15 residues. In nucleotides, the CDR3 is TGCGCCAGCAGCAAGGGGGGACAGGGTAACTACGAGCAGTACTTC. This sequence encodes CASSKGGQGNYEQYF.

This clonotype appeared a few times. The chain employs TRBV14 and TRBJ2-4; D not certain. Trimming left V 3 bases short and J 6 bases short, with 15 bases between. Per the germline V gene, CDR1 is SGHDN and CDR2 is FVKESK. The CDR3 consists of 15 residues. CDR3 sequence reads: CASSQAMVFGNIQYF. DNA for the CDR3: TGTGCCAGCAGCCAGGCTATGGTTTTCGGAAACATTCAGTACTTC.

This clonotype came up a few times. The chain employs TRBV28 and TRBJ2-1; 8 bases match TRBD1. J gave up 8 bases and V 8 bases, and 5 bases lay outside the gene matches. The CDR3 consists of 12 residues. Germline V lookup: CDR1 MDHEN, CDR2 SYDVKM. CDR3 amino acids: CASLDRVDEQFF. In nucleotides, the CDR3 is TGTGCCAGCTTGGACAGGGTGGATGAGCAGTTCTTC.

The chain combines TRBV2 with TRBJ2-5; unclear D gene. Germline CDR1 reads SNHLY; CDR2 reads FYNNEI. Trimming stripped 10 bases from V and 1 base from J, with 10 bases between. The CDR3 covers 12 residues. The CDR3 region has the DNA TGTGCCATAGGCAGACGCCAAGAGACCCAGTACTTC. It yields the protein CAIGRRQETQYF.

The chain uses TRBV2 and TRBJ1-2; perhaps TRBD1 as D (6 bases). There are 13 residues in the CDR3. Germline CDR1 SNHLY, CDR2 FYNNEI. Between the trimmed V and J ends, which lost 8 bases and 2 bases, there was a span of 12 bases. In DNA, the CDR3 is TGTGCCAGCGTACGGACAGCCAACTATGGCTACACCTTC. Translation: CASVRTANYGYTF. Full variable domain (rest looked up from reference TRBV2 and TRBJ1-2): EPEVTQTPSHQVTQMGQEVILRCVPISNHLYFYWYRQILGQKVEFLVSFYNNEISEKSEIFDDQFSVERPDGSNFTLKIRSTKLEDSAMYFCASVRTANYGYTFGSGTRLTVV.

The CDR3 DNA reads as TGCGCCAGCAGACATCCCGGGGAGGCCGGGGAGCTGTTTTTT. Protein: CASRHPGEAGELFF. The chain links TRBV4-1 to TRBJ2-2, with D possibly TRBD2 on 6 matching bases. The V end lost 6 bases, the J end lost 6 bases, and 14 bases lay between the germline ends. Per germline, CDR1 MGHRA and CDR2 YSYEKL. CDR3 length: 14 amino acids.

The chain recombines TRBV7-6 with TRBJ1-6, with D unclear. Germline V lookup: CDR1 SGHVS, CDR2 FNYEAQ. V dropped 7 bases and J dropped 10 bases, with 8 bases sitting between them. The CDR3 has 11 amino acids. CDR3 sequence: CASTNGSPLHF. CDR3 coding DNA: TGTGCCAGCACTAACGGCTCACCCCTCCACTTT.

This clonotype has more than one count but fewer than ten. The V and J genes are TRBV12-3 or TRBV12-4 and TRBJ1-5; 7 bases align to TRBD1. CDR3 length equals 12 residues. Trimming cost V 7 bases and J 7 bases; bases outside gene matches: 4. CDR3 DNA sequence: TGTGCCAGCACCCAGGGGGGACAGCCCCAGCATTTT. Translating gives CASTQGGQPQHF.

The V gene is TRBV12-3 or TRBV12-4, the J gene TRBJ1-2; TRBD1 aligns across 10 bases. This CDR3 is built from 14 residues. With V trimmed by 3 bases and J by 7 bases, 5 bases remained unmatched. CDR3 nucleotides: TGTGCCAGCAGTTTGGGACAGGGGAACGGTGGCTACACCTTC. It codes for CASSLGQGNGGYTF.

This clonotype was observed a few times. The rearrangement joins TRBV12-3 or TRBV12-4 to TRBJ2-1; 9 bases map to TRBD1. The length of the CDR3 is 14 residues. The V gene end was trimmed by 6 bases and the J gene end by 6 bases; junction bases not matched to a gene: 6. The CDR3 here is CASRETGGGNEQFF. CDR3 DNA: TGTGCCAGCAGAGAAACAGGGGGCGGCAATGAGCAGTTCTTC.

The V call is TRBV3-1, the J call TRBJ2-3; TRBD2 agrees at 8 bases. CDR3 length: 19 amino acids. From germline, CDR1 is LGHDT and CDR2 YNNKEL (reference sequence). Trimming at V came to 0 bases and at J to 0 bases, leaving 11 bases not matched to a gene. CDR3 nucleotides: TGTGCCAGCAGCCAAGAGACTAGCGCACAACCAGCTAGCACAGATACGCAGTATTTT. Its protein product is CASSQETSAQPASTDTQYF.